A selection of T cell receptor beta chains follows, all from one sample in a study of PD-L1 blockade in urothelial cancer. Clones were read by immunoSEQ multiplex PCR, and TCRdb kept only the in-frame ones, dropping some. The top ten clones hold 2% to 3% of a sample with 100,000 to 150,000 clones, 86% of them seen once. This sample comprised PBMCs, obtained around atezolizumab (anti-PD-L1) treatment. These TCRs come from a man in his fifties with urothelial cancer. The CDR3 runs from the conserved cysteine through the conserved F or W. A D gene is named only where the DNA matches it firmly. Size is stated for part of the rows, as once, few or many counts, or as a class when the clone is expanded.

size: .; V: TRBV7-8; J: TRBJ1-6; D: TRBD1; CDR3: CASSLLDRGNSPLHF; DNA: TGTGCCAGCAGCCTCTTGGACAGGGGGAATTCACCCCTCCACTTT
size: .; V: TRBV4-1; J: TRBJ1-1; D: .; CDR3: CASSQVMAGVRNTEAFF; DNA: TGCGCCAGCAGCCAAGTTATGGCAGGGGTGCGGAACACTGAAGCTTTCTTT
size: .; V: TRBV7-9; J: TRBJ1-1; D: TRBD1; CDR3: CASSLRGQVGTEAFF; DNA: TGTGCCAGCAGCTTAAGGGGACAGGTCGGCACTGAAGCTTTCTTT
size: .; V: TRBV19; J: TRBJ1-1; D: .; CDR3: CASSDDNRVKTEAFF; DNA: TGTGCCAGTAGTGATGATAACAGGGTGAAGACTGAAGCTTTCTTT
size: .; V: TRBV7-7; J: TRBJ2-1; D: TRBD2; CDR3: CASSLTASSGVNEQFF; DNA: TGTGCTAGCAGCTTAACCGCTTCTAGCGGGGTCAATGAGCAGTTCTTC
size: once; V: TRBV19; J: TRBJ2-2; D: TRBD2; CDR3: CASSPGLAGVGTGELFF; DNA: TGTGCCAGTAGTCCGGGACTAGCGGGAGTTGGCACCGGGGAGCTGTTTTTT
size: .; V: TRBV6-5; J: TRBJ1-2; D: TRBD1; CDR3: CASRPTGGWGYTF; DNA: TGTGCCAGCAGACCCACAGGGGGTTGGGGCTACACCTTC
size: .; V: TRBV28; J: TRBJ2-7; D: .; CDR3: CASSFRGGNSYEQYF; DNA: TGTGCCAGCAGTTTTCGTGGCGGGAACTCCTACGAGCAGTACTTC
size: .; V: TRBV5-8; J: TRBJ1-1; D: .; CDR3: CASSWDTMNTEAFF; DNA: TGTGCCAGCAGCTGGGACACCATGAACACTGAAGCTTTCTTT
size: .; V: TRBV4-1; J: TRBJ2-3; D: TRBD2; CDR3: CASSQGLAASTDTQYF; DNA: TGCGCCAGCAGCCAAGGACTAGCGGCTAGCACAGATACGCAGTATTTT
size: .; V: TRBV5-1; J: TRBJ2-7; D: TRBD2; CDR3: CASSFLSGSSYEQYF; DNA: TGCGCTAGCAGCTTTCTGAGCGGGAGCTCCTACGAGCAGTACTTC
size: few; V: TRBV2; J: TRBJ1-5; D: TRBD1; CDR3: CASTSTGGFGNQPQHF; DNA: TGTGCCAGCACCTCGACAGGGGGCTTTGGCAATCAGCCCCAGCATTTT
size: .; V: TRBV7-3; J: TRBJ2-5; D: TRBD1; CDR3: CASSDHRGETQYF; DNA: TGTGCCAGCAGCGACCACAGGGGAGAGACCCAGTACTTC
size: .; V: TRBV29-1; J: TRBJ2-3; D: TRBD1; CDR3: CSVATQGALTDTQYF; DNA: TGCAGCGTAGCCACACAGGGGGCGCTTACAGATACGCAGTATTTT
size: .; V: TRBV7-3; J: TRBJ2-2; D: TRBD2; CDR3: CASSPSGRELFF; DNA: TGTGCCAGCAGCCCCAGCGGGAGAGAGCTGTTTTTT
size: .; V: TRBV11-2; J: TRBJ2-4; D: .; CDR3: CASSFGIGRSKNIQYF; DNA: TGTGCCAGCAGCTTCGGGATTGGGCGGAGCAAAAACATTCAGTACTTC
size: .; V: TRBV6-1; J: TRBJ2-5; D: .; CDR3: CASSGVAETRETQYF; DNA: TGTGCCAGCAGTGGAGTAGCGGAAACTCGAGAGACCCAGTACTTC
size: few; V: TRBV5-1; J: TRBJ2-1; D: TRBD2; CDR3: CASSETSGSSYNEQFF; DNA: TGCGCCAGCAGCGAGACTAGCGGGAGCTCCTACAATGAGCAGTTCTTC
size: .; V: TRBV30; J: TRBJ2-1; D: .; CDR3: CAWRTTTYNEQFF; DNA: TGTGCCTGGAGAACTACGACCTACAATGAGCAGTTCTTC
size: .; V: TRBV28; J: TRBJ1-2; D: TRBD1; CDR3: CASSFERPGQGGYGYTF; DNA: TGTGCCAGCAGTTTCGAAAGACCGGGACAGGGAGGGTACGGCTACACCTTC
size: .; V: TRBV6-1; J: TRBJ2-3; D: TRBD2; CDR3: CASGLAATDTQYF; DNA: TGTGCCAGCGGACTAGCGGCAACAGATACGCAGTATTTT
size: .; V: TRBV19; J: TRBJ1-1; D: TRBD1; CDR3: CASRDREYTEAFF; DNA: TGTGCCAGTAGGGACAGGGAGTACACTGAAGCTTTCTTT
size: .; V: TRBV15; J: TRBJ1-4; D: TRBD1; CDR3: CATRTGTENEKLFF; DNA: TGTGCCACCAGAACCGGGACAGAGAATGAAAAACTGTTTTTT
size: .; V: TRBV28; J: TRBJ2-3; D: TRBD2; CDR3: CASSQGTSGLSTDTQYF; DNA: TGTGCCAGCAGCCAAGGGACTAGCGGGTTGTCCACAGATACGCAGTATTTT
size: .; V: TRBV28; J: TRBJ1-4; D: .; CDR3: CASSFLARSNEKLFF; DNA: TGTGCCAGCAGTTTTTTGGCCAGGTCTAATGAAAAACTGTTTTTT
size: .; V: TRBV9; J: TRBJ2-2; D: TRBD1; CDR3: CASSGGVGQGTGELFF; DNA: TGTGCCAGCAGCGGAGGGGTGGGACAGGGCACCGGGGAGCTGTTTTTT
size: .; V: TRBV20-1; J: TRBJ2-5; D: .; CDR3: CSATAETQYF; DNA: TGCAGTGCTACTGCGGAGACCCAGTACTTC
size: .; V: TRBV19; J: TRBJ1-1; D: .; CDR3: CASTRGGGGTEAFF; DNA: TGTGCCAGTACCAGAGGGGGGGGAGGCACTGAAGCTTTCTTT
size: .; V: TRBV5-1; J: TRBJ2-3; D: TRBD2; CDR3: CASSLVGGGLHGTDTQYF; DNA: TGCGCCAGCAGCTTGGTGGGCGGGGGGCTCCACGGAACAGATACGCAGTATTTT